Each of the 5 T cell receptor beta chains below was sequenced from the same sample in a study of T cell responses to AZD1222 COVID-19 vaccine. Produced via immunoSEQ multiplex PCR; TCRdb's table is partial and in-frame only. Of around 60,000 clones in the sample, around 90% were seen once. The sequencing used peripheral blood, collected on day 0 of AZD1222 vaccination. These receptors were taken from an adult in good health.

The CDR3 sequence: CASSPGQGNGYTF. The CDR3 DNA follows: TGCGCCAGCAGCCCGGGACAGGGGAATGGCTACACCTTC. This chain links TRBV5-1 with TRBJ1-2; 10 nucleotides match TRBD1. Germline V gene lookup returns CDR1 SGHRS and CDR2 YFSETQ. This CDR3 is built from 13 residues. The J segment lost 6 bases and the V segment lost 4 bases, leaving 3 bases of the junction unmatched.

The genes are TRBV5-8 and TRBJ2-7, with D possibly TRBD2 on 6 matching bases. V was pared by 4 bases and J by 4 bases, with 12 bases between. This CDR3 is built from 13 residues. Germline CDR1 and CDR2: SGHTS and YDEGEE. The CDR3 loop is CASSRGTDYEQYF. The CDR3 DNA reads TGTGCCAGCAGCCGGGGGACGGATTACGAGCAGTACTTC.

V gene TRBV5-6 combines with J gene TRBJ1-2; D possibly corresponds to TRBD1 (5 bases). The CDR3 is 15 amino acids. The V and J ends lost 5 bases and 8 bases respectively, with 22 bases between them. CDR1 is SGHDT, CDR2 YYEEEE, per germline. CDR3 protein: CASRLGTTGYHGYTF. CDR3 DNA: TGTGCCAGCAGATTAGGAACCACAGGTTATCACGGCTACACCTTC. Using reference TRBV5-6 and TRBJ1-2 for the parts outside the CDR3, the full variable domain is DAGVTQSPTHLIKTRGQQVTLRCSPKSGHDTVSWYQQALGQGPQFIFQYYEEEERQRGNFPDRFSGHQFPNYSSELNVNALLLGDSALYLCASRLGTTGYHGYTFGSGTRLTVV.

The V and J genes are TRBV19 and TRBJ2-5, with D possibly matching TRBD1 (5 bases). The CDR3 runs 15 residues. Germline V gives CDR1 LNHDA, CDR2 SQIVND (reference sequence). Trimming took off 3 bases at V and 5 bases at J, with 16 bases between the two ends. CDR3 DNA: TGTGCCAGTAGTATCTCGGGCCAGGGTAGGGAGACCCAGTACTTC. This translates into CASSISGQGRETQYF.

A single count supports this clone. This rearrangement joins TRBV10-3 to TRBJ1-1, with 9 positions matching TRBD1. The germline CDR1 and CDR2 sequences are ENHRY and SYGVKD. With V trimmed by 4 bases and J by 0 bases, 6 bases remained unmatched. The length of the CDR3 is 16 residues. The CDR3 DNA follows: TGTGCCATCAGTGTACAGGGGGCAGAGGTGAACACTGAAGCTTTCTTT. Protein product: CAISVQGAEVNTEAFF.